The clone carrying this T cell receptor (beta chain) was seen at least ten times. No antigen is known for it. These data are taken from a study of response to subunit inactivated influenza vaccine. Findings and limits, study-wide: Only a handful of new T cells, the authors suggested, are recruited with each seasonal influenza vaccination.

TCRdb independently ran MiXCR on the RT-PCR reads; one entry per CDR3 protein. Of around 760,000 distinct CDR3 sequences in the sample, approximately 15% are singletons; the top ten hold 5.5% to 8%. This CDR3 is 13 amino acids long. Trimming shortened V by 3 bases and J by 6 bases, and 8 bases separated the two germline ends. The gene calls are TRBV12-3 or TRBV12-4 and TRBJ2-2; D uncertain. This sample comprised PBMCs from blood, obtained approximately 15 days before vaccination. The sequence was collected from a man between 45 and 60 years old who received an inactivated influenza vaccine. CDR3 residues: CASSFSEAGELFF. CDR3 sequence (DNA): TGTGCCAGCAGTTTCTCAGAGGCCGGGGAGCTGTTTTTT.